One TCR beta chain is described in this entry. Its matching antigen is unknown. Of the isolated RNA, all was reverse transcribed, and so the sequenced material was expressed TCRB transcripts. Clones were sequenced by immunoSEQ multiplex PCR, and TCRdb holds only the in-frame ones, with some missing. This sample carries approximately 730,000 clones, roughly 13% of them seen once, and the ten largest clones take 0.022%. Per germline, CDR1 MGHRA and CDR2 YSYEKL. Germline trimming cut 8 bases from V and 5 bases from J; bases unmatched to any gene: 14. This CDR3 is 16 amino acids long. The sample belongs to a study of beta chain features in type 1 diabetes. Findings of the study overall: In every one of the four CD4+ subsets, TCRB CDR3s were moderately but significantly shorter in Type 1 diabetes patients.

This TCR came from a man aged 18 to 30 with type 1 diabetes. The V call is TRBV4-1, the J call TRBJ2-3, with 9 bases lining up with TRBD2. Sequenced material: naive CD4+ T cells from blood. In DNA form, the CDR3 reads TGCGCCAGCTGTTACGACGCGGGGGGGCATGGAGATACGCAGTATTTT. This gives the protein CASCYDAGGHGDTQYF.